This TCR beta chain emerged from a study of cytotoxic CD8 clonotypes in ibrutinib-treated CLL. Looking at the study overall: Response was recorded as partial in some 24 patients and complete in 2; at median approximately 65 months, around 14 remained remitted and approximately 12 had progressed.

Data came from immunoSEQ multiplex PCR; TCRdb stores just in-frame clones and leaves some out. The table includes roughly 180,000 clones, around 72% detected once. This clone was counted only a few times. This CDR3 is built from 17 residues. CDR1 is LGHNA and CDR2 is YSLEER in the germline V gene. V gave up 0 bases and J gave up 5 bases; unmatched junction bases: 10. This chain links TRBV4-3 with TRBJ2-5, with 9 positions matching TRBD2. Sample: PBMCs, taken after 24 months of ibrutinib treatment. The receptor's source is a human donor with chronic lymphocytic leukemia. The CDR3 sequence is CASSQDFAGGPQETQYF. The CDR3 bases are TGCGCCAGCAGCCAAGATTTTGCGGGAGGGCCGCAGGAGACCCAGTACTTC.